This TCR beta chain was found in a study of blood T cells in healthy people across ages. Background on the study: Per two T cells, about one barcoded beta molecule was captured through template switching. Study findings and constraints: It was held that diversity estimates obtained from one million T cells represented underestimates.

PCR was performed a second time for roughly 6 to 12 cycles using a sample-barcoded 5' primer and a J-beta primer mix. Every cDNA molecule carried a tag from a template-switch adaptor bearing 12 random nucleotides. TCRdb re-analysed the 5' RACE reads in MiXCR, keeping a single row per CDR3 protein. The sample consists of under 800,000 distinct CDR3 sequences, approximately 43% of them appearing once. Per germline, CDR1 SGHRS and CDR2 YFSETQ. V trimming: 0 bases; J trimming: 2 bases; junction bases outside the gene matches: 6. The CDR3 totals 18 residues. This clonotype was recorded many times. Its specificity is unknown.

The chain links TRBV5-1 to TRBJ2-3; 13 bases are shared with TRBD2. The sample comprised blood. The receptor comes from a woman aged 60-75 years in good health. The CDR3 nucleotides read TGCGCCAGCAGCTTGGGACTAGCGGGGGGTTCCTACACAGATACGCAGTATTTT. This translates into CASSLGLAGGSYTDTQYF.